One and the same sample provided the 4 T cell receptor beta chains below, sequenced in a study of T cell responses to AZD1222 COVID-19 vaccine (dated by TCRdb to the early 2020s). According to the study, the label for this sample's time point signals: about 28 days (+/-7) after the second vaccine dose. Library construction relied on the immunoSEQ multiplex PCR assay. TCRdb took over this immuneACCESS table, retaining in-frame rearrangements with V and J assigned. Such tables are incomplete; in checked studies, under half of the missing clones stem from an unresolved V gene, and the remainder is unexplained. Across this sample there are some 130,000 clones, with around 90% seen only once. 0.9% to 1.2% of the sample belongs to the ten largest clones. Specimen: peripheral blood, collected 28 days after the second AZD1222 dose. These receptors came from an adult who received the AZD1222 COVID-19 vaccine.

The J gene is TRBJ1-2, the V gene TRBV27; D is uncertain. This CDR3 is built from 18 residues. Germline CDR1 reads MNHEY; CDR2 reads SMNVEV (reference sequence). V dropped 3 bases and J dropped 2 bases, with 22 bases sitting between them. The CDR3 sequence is CASSFAKTRTGRNYGYTF. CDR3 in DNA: TGTGCCAGCAGTTTCGCTAAAACCCGGACGGGAAGAAACTATGGCTACACCTTC.

In nucleotides, the CDR3 is TGCGCCAGCAGCTTGGAATACCCCGGGGAGCTGTTTTTT. This gives the protein CASSLEYPGELFF. The chain joins TRBV5-1 to TRBJ2-2; D is ambiguous. V was clipped by 0 bases and J by 6 bases, with 6 bases between them. CDR3 length: 13 residues. The V gene's germline CDR1 is SGHRS and CDR2 YFSETQ.

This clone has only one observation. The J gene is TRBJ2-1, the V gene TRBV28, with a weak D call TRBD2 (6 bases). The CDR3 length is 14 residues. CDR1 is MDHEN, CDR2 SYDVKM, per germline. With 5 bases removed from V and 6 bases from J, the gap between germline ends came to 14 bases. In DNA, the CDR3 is TGTGCCAGCAGTCCTCTCGGGGGTACCAATGAGCAGTTCTTC. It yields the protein CASSPLGGTNEQFF.

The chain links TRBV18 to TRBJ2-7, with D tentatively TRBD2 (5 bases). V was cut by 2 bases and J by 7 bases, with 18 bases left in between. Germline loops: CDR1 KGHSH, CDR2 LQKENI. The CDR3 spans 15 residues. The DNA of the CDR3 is TGTGCCAGCTCACCAAGGAGGTCCGCCTTGAGGGAGCAGTACTTC. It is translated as CASSPRRSALREQYF. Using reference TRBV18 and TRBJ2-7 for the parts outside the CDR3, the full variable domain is NAGVMQNPRHLVRRRGQEARLRCSPMKGHSHVYWYRQLPEEGLKFMVYLQKENIIDESGMPKERFSAEFPKEGPSILRIQQVVRGDSAAYFCASSPRRSALREQYFGPGTRLTVT.